In its sample, the clone carrying this TCR beta chain was seen a few times. Its target is unknown. Barcoded TCR alpha and TCR beta cDNA libraries with UMIs came from 5'RACE using constant-segment primers. Via MiXCR, TCRdb re-called the 5' RACE reads, giving one row per CDR3 protein. This table has approximately 260,000 distinct CDR3 sequences, roughly 15% appearing once. Germline V gene data show CDR1 as SGHRS and CDR2 as YFSETQ. V shed 3 bases and J shed 2 bases, with 10 bases lying between them. This CDR3 contains 14 residues. This sample was included in a study of T-cell memory formation after mild COVID-19. Notes on the study in general: Whereas later expanders leaned CD4+, clones contracting day 15 to 85 showed a balanced CD4/CD8 makeup.

Sequencing used PBMCs or a T cell subset sorted from them (not recorded which). The clonotype comes from a man younger than 35 who had mild COVID-19 (a few samples of this study predate the infection). Cell type and time point are not known. The chain uses TRBV5-1 and TRBJ2-3; D is possibly TRBD1 or TRBD2 (5 bases each). The CDR3: CASSSEGTTDTQYF. DNA for the CDR3: TGCGCCAGCAGCTCCGAGGGGACCACAGATACGCAGTATTTT.